The 5 T cell receptor beta chains below were found in one sample sequenced in a study of blood T cell repertoires in COVID-19. Data came from immunoSEQ multiplex PCR; TCRdb stores just in-frame clones and leaves some out. The sample shows approximately 300,000 clones, roughly 87% of them seen only once. The sample taken for sequencing was PBMCs or T cells enriched from blood (not recorded which). These receptors were collected from a woman between 25 and 40 years old who had recovered from COVID-19.

This sequence joins TRBV5-1 and TRBJ1-4; perhaps TRBD1 as D (6 bases). This CDR3 region has 14 residues. V gave up 4 bases and J gave up 4 bases, with 11 bases separating them. Germline V gives CDR1 SGHRS, CDR2 YFSETQ. Here the CDR3 reads CASSGGTHNEKLFF. Written as DNA, the CDR3 is TGCGCCAGCAGCGGGGGCACGCATAATGAAAAACTGTTTTTT.

The chain joins TRBV19 to TRBJ2-3; TRBD2 agrees at 7 bases. Germline CDR1 reads LNHDA; CDR2 reads SQIVND (reference sequence). Trimming removed 3 bases from V and 2 bases from J; junction bases left unmatched: 8. This CDR3 is 16 amino acids long. The CDR3 DNA reads as TGTGCCAGTAGTATTAAGCTAGCGGCCCTCACAGATACGCAGTATTTT. This codes for CASSIKLAALTDTQYF. Looking up the rest from reference TRBV19 and TRBJ2-3 gives the full variable domain: DGGITQSPKYLFRKEGQNVTLSCEQNLNHDAMYWYRQDPGQGLRLIYYSQIVNDFQKGDIAEGYSVSREKKESFPLTVTSAQKNPTAFYLCASSIKLAALTDTQYFGPGTRLTVL.

This clone was observed once. The chain couples TRBV14 to TRBJ1-1, with 8 bases identical to TRBD1. CDR1 is SGHDN and CDR2 is FVKESK in the germline V gene. Trimming removed 3 bases from V and 4 bases from J; junction bases left unmatched: 7. CDR3 length: 15 residues. The CDR3: CASSQRTGGGTEAFF. The CDR3 DNA follows: TGTGCCAGCAGCCAGAGAACAGGGGGAGGCACTGAAGCTTTCTTT.

The chain links TRBV9 to TRBJ1-5, with a weak D call TRBD1 (6 bases). The germline V gene encodes CDR1 SGDLS and CDR2 YYNGEE. V was pared by 0 bases and J by 4 bases, with 11 bases between. The CDR3 extends over 15 amino acids. This CDR3 is CASSVDGQINQPQHF. Written as DNA, the CDR3 is TGTGCCAGCAGCGTAGATGGACAGATAAATCAGCCCCAGCATTTT.

J is TRBJ1-3 and V is TRBV25-1, with D possibly being TRBD1 (5 bases). CDR3 length equals 13 residues. Between the trimmed V and J ends, which lost 6 bases and 1 base, there was a span of 7 bases. Germline assignment: CDR1 MGHDK and CDR2 SYGVNS. CDR3 DNA sequence: TGTGCCAGCAGCCAGGGTTCTGGAAACACCATATATTTT. Translated: CASSQGSGNTIYF.